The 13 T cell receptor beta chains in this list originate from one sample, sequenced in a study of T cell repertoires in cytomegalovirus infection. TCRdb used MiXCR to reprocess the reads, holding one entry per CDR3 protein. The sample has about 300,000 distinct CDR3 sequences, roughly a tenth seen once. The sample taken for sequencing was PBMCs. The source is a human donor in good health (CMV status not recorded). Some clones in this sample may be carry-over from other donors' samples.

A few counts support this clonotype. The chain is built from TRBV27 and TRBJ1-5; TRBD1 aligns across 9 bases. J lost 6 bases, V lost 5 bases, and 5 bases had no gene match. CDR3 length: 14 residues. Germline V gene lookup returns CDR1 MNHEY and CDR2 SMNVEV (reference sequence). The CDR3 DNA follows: TGTGCCAGCAGTCGGACAGGGGAAAGTCAGCCCCAGCATTTT. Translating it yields CASSRTGESQPQHF.

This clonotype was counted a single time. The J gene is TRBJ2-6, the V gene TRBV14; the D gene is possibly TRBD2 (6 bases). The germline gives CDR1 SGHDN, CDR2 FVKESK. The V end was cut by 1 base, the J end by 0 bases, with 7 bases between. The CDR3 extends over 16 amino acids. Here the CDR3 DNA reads TGTGCCAGCAGCCAAGTCGGGGGCTCTGGGGCCAACGTCCTGACTTTC. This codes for CASSQVGGSGANVLTF.

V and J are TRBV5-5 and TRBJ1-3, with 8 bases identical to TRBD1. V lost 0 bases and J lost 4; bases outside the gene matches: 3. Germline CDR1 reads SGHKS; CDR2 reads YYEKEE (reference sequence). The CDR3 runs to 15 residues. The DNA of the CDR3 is TGTGCCAGCAGCTTGGCAGGGGGCGTAGGAAACACCATATATTTT. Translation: CASSLAGGVGNTIYF.

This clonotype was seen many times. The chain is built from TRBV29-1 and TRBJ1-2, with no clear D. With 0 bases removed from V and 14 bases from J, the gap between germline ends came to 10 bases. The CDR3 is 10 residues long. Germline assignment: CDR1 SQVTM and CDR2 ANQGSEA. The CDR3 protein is CSVEETLVTF. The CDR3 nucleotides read TGCAGCGTTGAAGAGACCTTAGTAACCTTC.

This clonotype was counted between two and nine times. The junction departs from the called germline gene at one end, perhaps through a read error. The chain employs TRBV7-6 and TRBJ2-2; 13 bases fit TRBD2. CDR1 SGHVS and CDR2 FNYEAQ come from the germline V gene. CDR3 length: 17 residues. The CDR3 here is CASSSRLAGGNTGELFF. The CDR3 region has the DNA TGTGCTAGCAGTTCGAGACTAGCGGGGGGGAACACCGGGGAGCTGTTTTTT.

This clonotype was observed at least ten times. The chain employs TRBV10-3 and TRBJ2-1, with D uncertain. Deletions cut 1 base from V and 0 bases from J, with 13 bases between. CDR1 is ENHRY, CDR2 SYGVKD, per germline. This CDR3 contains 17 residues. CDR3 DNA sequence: TGTGCCATCAGTGAGTGGGGTACAGTGACCTCCTACAATGAGCAGTTCTTC. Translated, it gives CAISEWGTVTSYNEQFF.

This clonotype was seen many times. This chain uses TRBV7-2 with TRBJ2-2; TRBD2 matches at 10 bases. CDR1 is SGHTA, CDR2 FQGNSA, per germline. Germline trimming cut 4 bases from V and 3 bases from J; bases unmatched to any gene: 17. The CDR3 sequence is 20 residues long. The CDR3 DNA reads TGTGCCAGCAGCTCACGGGCACTAGCGGGGTTCTTCGGGGACACCGGGGAGCTGTTTTTT. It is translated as CASSSRALAGFFGDTGELFF.

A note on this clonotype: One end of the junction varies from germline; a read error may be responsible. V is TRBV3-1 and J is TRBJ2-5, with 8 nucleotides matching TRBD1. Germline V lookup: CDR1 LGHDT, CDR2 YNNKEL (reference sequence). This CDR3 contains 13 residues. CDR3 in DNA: TGTGCCAGCAGCCAAGATGGCGGGACAGGCTCCCACTTC. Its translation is CASSQDGGTGSHF.

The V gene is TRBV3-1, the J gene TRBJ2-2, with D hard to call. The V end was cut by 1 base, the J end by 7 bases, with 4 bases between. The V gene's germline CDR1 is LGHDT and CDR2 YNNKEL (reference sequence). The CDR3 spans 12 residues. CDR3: CASSQGGGELFF. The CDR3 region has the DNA TGTGCCAGCAGCCAAGGGGGCGGGGAGCTGTTTTTT.

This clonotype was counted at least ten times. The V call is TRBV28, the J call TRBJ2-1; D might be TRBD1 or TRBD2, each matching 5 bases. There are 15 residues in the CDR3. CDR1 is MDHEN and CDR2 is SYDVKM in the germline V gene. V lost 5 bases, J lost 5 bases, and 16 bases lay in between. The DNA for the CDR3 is TGTGCCAGCAGTGTCTTTAAACGGGGACACAATGAGCAGTTCTTC. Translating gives CASSVFKRGHNEQFF.

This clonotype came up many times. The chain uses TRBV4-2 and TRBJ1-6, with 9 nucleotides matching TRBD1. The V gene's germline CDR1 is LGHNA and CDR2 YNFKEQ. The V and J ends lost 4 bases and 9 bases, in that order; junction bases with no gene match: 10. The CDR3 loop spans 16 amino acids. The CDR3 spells CASSPLAGQGGSPLHF. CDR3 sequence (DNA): TGTGCCAGCAGCCCCCTCGCGGGACAGGGAGGTTCACCCCTCCACTTT.

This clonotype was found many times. CDR3 in amino acids: CASSLRQGMYNEQFF. The CDR3 coding sequence is TGCGCCAGCAGCCTTCGTCAGGGGATGTACAATGAGCAGTTCTTC. The V gene is TRBV4-1, the J gene TRBJ2-1; D is perhaps TRBD1 (6 bases). The germline CDR1 and CDR2 sequences are MGHRA and YSYEKL. V was cut by 4 bases and J by 4 bases, with 14 bases left in between. This CDR3 spans 15 amino acids.

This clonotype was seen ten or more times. In DNA form, the CDR3 reads TGTGCCAGCAGCTTAGTTGGGGGCGGCTACAATGAGCAGTTCTTC. Its translation is CASSLVGGGYNEQFF. This chain joins TRBV7-8 and TRBJ2-1; TRBD1 might be the D (6 bases). The length of the CDR3 is 15 residues. V lost 1 base and J 3 bases, leaving 10 bases between the germline ends. Per germline, CDR1 SGHVS and CDR2 FQNEAQ.